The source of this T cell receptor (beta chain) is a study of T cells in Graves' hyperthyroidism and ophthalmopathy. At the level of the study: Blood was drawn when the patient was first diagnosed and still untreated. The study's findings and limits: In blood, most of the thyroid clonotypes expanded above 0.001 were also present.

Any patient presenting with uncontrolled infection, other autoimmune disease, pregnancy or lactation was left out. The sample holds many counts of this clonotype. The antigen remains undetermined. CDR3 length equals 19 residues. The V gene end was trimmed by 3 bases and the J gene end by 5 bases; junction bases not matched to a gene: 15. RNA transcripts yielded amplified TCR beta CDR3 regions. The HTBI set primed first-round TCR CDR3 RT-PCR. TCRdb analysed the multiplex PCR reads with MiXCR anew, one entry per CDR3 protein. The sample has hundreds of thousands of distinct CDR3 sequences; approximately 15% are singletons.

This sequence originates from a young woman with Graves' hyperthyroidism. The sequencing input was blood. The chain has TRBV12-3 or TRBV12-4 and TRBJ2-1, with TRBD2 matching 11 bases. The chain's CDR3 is CASSFPPLAGGLPNNEQFF. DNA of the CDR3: TGTGCCAGCAGTTTCCCTCCCCTAGCGGGAGGTCTCCCAAACAATGAGCAGTTCTTC.